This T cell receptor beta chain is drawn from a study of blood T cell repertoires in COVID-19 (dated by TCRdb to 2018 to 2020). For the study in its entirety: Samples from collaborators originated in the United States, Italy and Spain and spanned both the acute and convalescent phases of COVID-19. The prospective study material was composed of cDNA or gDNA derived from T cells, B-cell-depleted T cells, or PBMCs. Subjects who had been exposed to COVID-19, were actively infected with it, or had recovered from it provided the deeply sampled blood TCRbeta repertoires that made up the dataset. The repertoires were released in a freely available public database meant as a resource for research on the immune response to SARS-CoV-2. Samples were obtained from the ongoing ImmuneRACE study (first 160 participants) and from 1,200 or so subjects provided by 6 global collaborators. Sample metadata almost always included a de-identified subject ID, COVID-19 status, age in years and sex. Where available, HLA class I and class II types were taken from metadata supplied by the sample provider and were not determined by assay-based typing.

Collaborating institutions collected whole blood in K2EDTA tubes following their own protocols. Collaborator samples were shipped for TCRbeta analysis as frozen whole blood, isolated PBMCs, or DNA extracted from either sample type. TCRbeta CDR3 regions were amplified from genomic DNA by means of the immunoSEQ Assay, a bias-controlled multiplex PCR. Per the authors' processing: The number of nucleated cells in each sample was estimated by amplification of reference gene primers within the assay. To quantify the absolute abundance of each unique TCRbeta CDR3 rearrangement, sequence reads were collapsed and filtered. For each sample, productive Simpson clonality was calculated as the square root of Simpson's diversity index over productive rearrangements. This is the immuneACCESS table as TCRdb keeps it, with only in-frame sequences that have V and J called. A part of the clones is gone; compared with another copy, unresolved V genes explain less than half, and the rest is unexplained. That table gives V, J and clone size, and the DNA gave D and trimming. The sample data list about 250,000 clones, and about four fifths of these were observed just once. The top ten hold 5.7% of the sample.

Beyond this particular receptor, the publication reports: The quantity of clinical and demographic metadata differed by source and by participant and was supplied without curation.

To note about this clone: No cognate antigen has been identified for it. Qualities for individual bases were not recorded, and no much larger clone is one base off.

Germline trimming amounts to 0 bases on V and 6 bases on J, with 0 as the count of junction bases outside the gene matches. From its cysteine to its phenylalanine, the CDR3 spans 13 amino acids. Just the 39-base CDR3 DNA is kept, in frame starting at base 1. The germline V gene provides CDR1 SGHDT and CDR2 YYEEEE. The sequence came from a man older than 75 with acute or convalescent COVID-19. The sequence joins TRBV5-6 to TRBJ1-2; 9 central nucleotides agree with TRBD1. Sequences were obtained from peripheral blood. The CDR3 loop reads CASSLGTGDGYTF. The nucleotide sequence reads TGTGCCAGCAGCTTGGGGACAGGGGATGGCTACACCTTC.